This TCR beta chain is from a study of PD-1 blockade in classical Hodgkin lymphoma. Findings and limits, study-wide: Those achieving complete response showed baseline diversity like newly diagnosed patients. CD4+ TCR diversity, unlike CD8+, climbed significantly by C4D1.

All patients experienced relapse after autologous stem cell transplantation, and brentuximab vedotin exposure was variable. Each best response was a complete response, a partial response or progressive disease. Germline loops: CDR1 SGHAT, CDR2 FQDESV (reference sequence). The CDR3 length is 13 residues. Between the trimmed V and J ends, which lost 4 bases and 4 bases, there was a span of 8 bases. Clones were sequenced by immunoSEQ multiplex PCR, and TCRdb holds only the in-frame ones, with some missing. The table shows some 45,000 clones, with almost 90% occurring only once. Comment on this clone: Antigen: not known.

The chain employs TRBV11-1 and TRBJ1-5, with D possibly TRBD1 on 5 matching bases. The clonotype comes from a human donor with classical Hodgkin lymphoma. This specimen consisted of peripheral blood mononuclear cells (PBMCs), obtained at baseline. DNA for the CDR3: TGTGCCAGCAGCTGGGACCGGAATCAGCCCCAGCATTTT. Amino acids: CASSWDRNQPQHF.